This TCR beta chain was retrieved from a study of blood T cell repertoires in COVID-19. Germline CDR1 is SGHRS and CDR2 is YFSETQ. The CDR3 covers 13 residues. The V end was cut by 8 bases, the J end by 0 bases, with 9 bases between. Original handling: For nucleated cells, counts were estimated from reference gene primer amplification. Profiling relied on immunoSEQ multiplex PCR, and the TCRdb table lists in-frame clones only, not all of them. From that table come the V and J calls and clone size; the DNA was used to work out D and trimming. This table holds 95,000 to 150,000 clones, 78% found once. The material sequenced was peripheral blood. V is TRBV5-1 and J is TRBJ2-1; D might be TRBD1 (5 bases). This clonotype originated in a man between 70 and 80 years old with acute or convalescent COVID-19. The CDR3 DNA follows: TGCGCCAGTTCCGACAGCTCCTACAATGAGCAGTTCTTC. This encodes CASSDSSYNEQFF.